This TCR beta chain is from a study of blood T cell repertoires in COVID-19. Study-wide context: Samples taken during acute and convalescent COVID-19 were collected in the United States, Italy and Spain. Sample material is recorded as cDNA or gDNA derived from T cells, B-cell-depleted T cells, or PBMCs.

Original analysis: Amplified reference gene primers provided the basis for estimating nucleated cell counts. This table comes from immunoSEQ multiplex PCR, and its TCRdb copy is limited to in-frame clones, with some not included. V, J and clone size are taken as reported in that table, and D and trimming were inferred from the DNA itself. This table has 300,000 to 350,000 clones, 87% appearing once. Seattle-derived patients entered the study during active infection and were followed longitudinally. The CDR3 length is 18 residues. Trimming shortened V by 4 bases and J by 3 bases, and 24 bases separated the two germline ends. In germline, CDR1 is SEHNR, CDR2 FQNEAQ (reference sequence).

Sequencing was carried out using peripheral blood. The V gene is TRBV7-9, the J gene TRBJ1-2; unclear D gene. The clonotype comes from a young man with COVID-19, enrolled during active disease. Here the CDR3 DNA reads TGTGCCAGCAGCTCAAGAGTCCAAAACCGGGAAAGGGACTATGGCTACACCTTC. As protein: CASSSRVQNRERDYGYTF.